This TCR beta chain came from a study of blood T cell repertoires in COVID-19. About the study: Material from acute and convalescent COVID-19 was sourced from the United States, Italy and Spain.

Trimming took 4 bases from V and 0 from J; bases not matched to a gene: 6. Germline-derived CDR1 and CDR2 are SGHRS and YFSETQ. This CDR3 spans 15 amino acids. Assay: immunoSEQ multiplex PCR; the TCRdb copy retains only in-frame clones and omits some. The profile shows 200,000 or so clones, 89% of them singletons. The sequenced material came from peripheral blood. This chain uses TRBV5-1 with TRBJ2-5; the match to TRBD1 covers 7 bases. The clonotype comes from a man aged 55 to 69 who had recovered from COVID-19. The CDR3 coding sequence is TGCGCCAGCAGCGCCCGACAGGGACACCAAGAGACCCAGTACTTC. It is translated as CASSARQGHQETQYF.